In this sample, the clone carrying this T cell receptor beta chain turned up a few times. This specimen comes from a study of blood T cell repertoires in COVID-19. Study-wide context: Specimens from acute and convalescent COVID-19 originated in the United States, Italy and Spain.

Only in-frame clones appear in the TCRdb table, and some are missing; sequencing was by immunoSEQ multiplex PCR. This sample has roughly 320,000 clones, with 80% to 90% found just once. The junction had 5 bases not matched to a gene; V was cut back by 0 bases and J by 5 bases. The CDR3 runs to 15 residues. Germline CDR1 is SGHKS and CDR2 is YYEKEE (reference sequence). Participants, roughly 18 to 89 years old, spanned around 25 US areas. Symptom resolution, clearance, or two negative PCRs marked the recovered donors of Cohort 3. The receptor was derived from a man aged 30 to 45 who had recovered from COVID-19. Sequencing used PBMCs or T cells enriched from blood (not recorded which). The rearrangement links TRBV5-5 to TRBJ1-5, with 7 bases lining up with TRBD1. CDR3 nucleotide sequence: TGTGCCAGCAGCTTGGGCGGTCAGGGGGATCAGCCCCAGCATTTT. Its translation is CASSLGGQGDQPQHF.